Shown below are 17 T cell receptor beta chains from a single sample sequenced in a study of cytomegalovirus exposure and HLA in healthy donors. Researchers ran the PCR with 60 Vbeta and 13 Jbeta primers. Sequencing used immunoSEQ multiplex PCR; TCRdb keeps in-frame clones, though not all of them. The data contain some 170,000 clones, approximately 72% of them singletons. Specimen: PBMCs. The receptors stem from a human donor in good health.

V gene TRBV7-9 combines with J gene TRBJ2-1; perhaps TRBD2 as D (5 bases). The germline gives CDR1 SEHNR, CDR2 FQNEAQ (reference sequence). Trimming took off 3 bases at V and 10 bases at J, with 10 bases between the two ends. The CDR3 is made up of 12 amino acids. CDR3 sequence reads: CASSFGEGEQFF. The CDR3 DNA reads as TGTGCCAGCAGCTTCGGGGAAGGGGAGCAGTTCTTC.

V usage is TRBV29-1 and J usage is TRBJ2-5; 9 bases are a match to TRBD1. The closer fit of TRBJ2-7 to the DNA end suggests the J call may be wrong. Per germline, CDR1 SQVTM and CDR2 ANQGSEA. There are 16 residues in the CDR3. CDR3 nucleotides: TGCAGCGTTGAAGACCTAGGGGACAGGGTATTACACGAGCAGTACTTC. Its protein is CSVEDLGDRVLHEQYF.

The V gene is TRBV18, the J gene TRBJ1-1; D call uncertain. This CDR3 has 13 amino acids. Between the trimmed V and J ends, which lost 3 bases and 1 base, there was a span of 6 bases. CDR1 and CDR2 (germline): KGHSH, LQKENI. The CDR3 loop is CASSPTRNTEAFF. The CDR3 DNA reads TGTGCCAGCTCACCTACAAGGAACACTGAAGCTTTCTTT.

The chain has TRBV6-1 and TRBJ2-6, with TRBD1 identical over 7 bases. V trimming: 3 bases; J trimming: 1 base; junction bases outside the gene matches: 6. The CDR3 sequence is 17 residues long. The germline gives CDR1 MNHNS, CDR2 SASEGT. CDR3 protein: CASSEGDRASGANVLTF. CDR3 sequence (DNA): TGTGCCAGCAGTGAGGGAGACAGGGCTTCTGGGGCCAACGTCCTGACTTTC.

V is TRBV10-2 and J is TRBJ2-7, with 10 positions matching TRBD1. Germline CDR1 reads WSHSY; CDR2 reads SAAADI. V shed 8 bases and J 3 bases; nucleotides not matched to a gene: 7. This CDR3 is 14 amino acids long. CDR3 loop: CASGSGQGDYEQYF. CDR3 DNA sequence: TGCGCCAGCGGCTCAGGACAGGGGGACTACGAGCAGTACTTC.

The CDR3 loop is CASSVVGGGAPDTQYF. The CDR3 DNA follows: TGTGCCAGCAGCGTAGTCGGCGGGGGGGCCCCAGATACGCAGTATTTT. This chain joins TRBV9 and TRBJ2-3; 9 bases align to TRBD2. The ends lost 0 bases at V and 4 bases at J; junction bases unmatched: 6. The CDR3 totals 16 residues. Germline assignment: CDR1 SGDLS and CDR2 YYNGEE. The full variable domain, with the rest looked up from reference TRBV9 and TRBJ2-3, is DSGVTQTPKHLITATGQRVTLRCSPRSGDLSVYWYQQSLDQGLQFLIQYYNGEERAKGNILERFSAQQFPDLHSELNLSSLELGDSALYFCASSVVGGGAPDTQYFGPGTRLTVL.

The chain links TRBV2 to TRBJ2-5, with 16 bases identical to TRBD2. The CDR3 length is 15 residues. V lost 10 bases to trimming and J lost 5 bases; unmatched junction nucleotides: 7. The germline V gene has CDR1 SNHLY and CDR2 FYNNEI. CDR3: CATGTSGGAWETQYF. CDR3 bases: TGTGCCACCGGGACTAGCGGGGGGGCTTGGGAGACCCAGTACTTC.

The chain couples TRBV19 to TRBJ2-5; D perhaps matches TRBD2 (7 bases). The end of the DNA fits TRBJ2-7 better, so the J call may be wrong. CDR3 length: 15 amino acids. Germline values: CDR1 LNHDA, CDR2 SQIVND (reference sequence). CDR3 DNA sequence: TGTGCCAGTAGTATCCTCAGGGGAGGGAGCTACGAGCAGTACTTC. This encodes CASSILRGGSYEQYF.

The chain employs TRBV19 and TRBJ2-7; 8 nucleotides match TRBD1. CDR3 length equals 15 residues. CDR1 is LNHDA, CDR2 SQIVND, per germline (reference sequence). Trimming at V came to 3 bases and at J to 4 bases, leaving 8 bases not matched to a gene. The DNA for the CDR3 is TGTGCCAGTAGTATGGCACCAGGGGGCAGTTACGAGCAGTACTTC. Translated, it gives CASSMAPGGSYEQYF.

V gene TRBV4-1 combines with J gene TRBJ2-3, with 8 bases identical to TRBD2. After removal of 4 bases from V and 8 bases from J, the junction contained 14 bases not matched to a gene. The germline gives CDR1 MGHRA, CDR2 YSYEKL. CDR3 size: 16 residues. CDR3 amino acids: CASSLHGGTSSRTQYF. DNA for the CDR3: TGCGCCAGCAGCCTCCATGGCGGGACTAGTTCTCGTACGCAGTATTTT.

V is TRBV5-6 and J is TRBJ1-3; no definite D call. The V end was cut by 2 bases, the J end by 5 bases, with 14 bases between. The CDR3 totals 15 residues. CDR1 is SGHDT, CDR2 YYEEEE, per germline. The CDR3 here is CASSLGTAGRNTIYF. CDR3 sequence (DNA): TGTGCCAGCAGCTTAGGAACGGCAGGTAGAAACACCATATATTTT.

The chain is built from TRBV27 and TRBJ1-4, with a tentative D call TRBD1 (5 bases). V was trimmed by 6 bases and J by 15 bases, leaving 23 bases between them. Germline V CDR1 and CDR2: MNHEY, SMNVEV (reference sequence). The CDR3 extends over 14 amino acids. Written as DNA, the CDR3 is TGTGCCAGCAGCCCGCGGGGGGGAGGGCGTATGGTGTTTTTT. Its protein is CASSPRGGGRMVFF.

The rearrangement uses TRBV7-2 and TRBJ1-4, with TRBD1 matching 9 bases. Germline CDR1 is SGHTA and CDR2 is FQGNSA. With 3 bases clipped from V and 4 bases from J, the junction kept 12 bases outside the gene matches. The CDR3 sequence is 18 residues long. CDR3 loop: CASSFTGGAGVGNEKLFF. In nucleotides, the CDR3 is TGTGCCAGCAGCTTTACAGGGGGCGCGGGTGTTGGTAATGAAAAACTGTTTTTT.

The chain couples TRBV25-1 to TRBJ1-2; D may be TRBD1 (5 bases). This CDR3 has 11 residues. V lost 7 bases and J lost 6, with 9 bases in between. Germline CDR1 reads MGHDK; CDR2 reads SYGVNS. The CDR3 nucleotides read TGTGCCAGCACAGGGTCAGATGGCTACACCTTC. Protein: CASTGSDGYTF.

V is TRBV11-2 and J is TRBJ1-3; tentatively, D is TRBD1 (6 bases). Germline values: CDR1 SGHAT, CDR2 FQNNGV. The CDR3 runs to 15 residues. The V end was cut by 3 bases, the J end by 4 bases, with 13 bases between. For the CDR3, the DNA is TGTGCCAGCAGCTTGGTTGCAGGGGTGGGAAACACCATATATTTT. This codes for CASSLVAGVGNTIYF.

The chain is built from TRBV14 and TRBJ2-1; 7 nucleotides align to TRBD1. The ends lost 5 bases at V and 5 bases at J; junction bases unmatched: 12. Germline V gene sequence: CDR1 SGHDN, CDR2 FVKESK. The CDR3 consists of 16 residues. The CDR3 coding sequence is TGTGCCAGCAGCTCTTACAGGGGCCAGGGTCACAATGAGCAGTTCTTC. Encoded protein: CASSSYRGQGHNEQFF.

CDR3 in DNA: TGTGCCTGGACACCGGGACAGGGCATCGACTACGAGCAGTACTTC. Translated, it gives CAWTPGQGIDYEQYF. The chain links TRBV30 to TRBJ2-7, with 9 positions matching TRBD1. V trimming: 4 bases; J trimming: 3 bases; junction bases outside the gene matches: 10. This CDR3 is 15 amino acids long. Germline-derived CDR1 and CDR2 are GTSNPN and SVGIG (reference sequence).